The sample holds one count of the clone carrying this TCR beta chain. Its antigen is currently unknown. Terminally differentiated effector memory CD45RA+ cells were excluded by CCR7 positive selection of CD45RO-negative cells. Trimming at V came to 1 base and at J to 4 bases, leaving 6 bases not matched to a gene. Germline V gene sequence: CDR1 SGHTA, CDR2 FQGNSA. The CDR3 sequence is 16 residues long. This record comes from a study of shared clonotypes between healthy human individuals. The assay was immunoSEQ multiplex PCR, and TCRdb's table has in-frame clones only and misses some. The table has about 1,900,000 clones, 85% to 95% seen once; the top ten hold approximately 1%. Study-level findings and limits: Lower generation probabilities were found for non-shared clonotypes than for those shared by all four donors.

The chain has TRBV7-2 and TRBJ2-1; 8 bases line up with TRBD1. Sample: naive CD8+ T cells sorted from blood. This receptor was taken from a man between 18 and 29 years old in good health. The CDR3 DNA reads as TGTGCCAGCAGCTTAGGGGTCCAGGGGGCATACAATGAGCAGTTCTTC. This gives the protein CASSLGVQGAYNEQFF.